The entry that follows covers one T cell receptor (beta chain) sequence. CDR1 and CDR2 (germline): SGDLS, YYNGEE. The CDR3 length is 16 residues. Unmatched junction bases numbered 8, after V lost 0 bases and J lost 4 bases. Measured with immunoSEQ multiplex PCR; TCRdb has only the in-frame clones, and not every one. This table holds 400,000 to 500,000 clones, 80% to 95% found once. The sample comes from a study of control samples from healthy donors and cancer patients. This chain uses TRBV9 with TRBJ2-5, with 8 bases lining up with TRBD2. The origin of this receptor is a man aged 35 to 55 with head and neck cancer. Specimen: PBMCs. CDR3 in amino acids: CASSVETGGPLETQYF. The CDR3 nucleotides read TGTGCCAGCAGCGTAGAGACGGGGGGGCCTCTAGAGACCCAGTACTTC.